This T cell receptor (beta chain) was retrieved from a study of blood T cells in healthy people across ages. V was pared by 6 bases and J by 1 base, with 19 bases between. This CDR3 region has 17 residues. Germline CDR1 and CDR2: ENHRY and SYGVKD. PCR was performed a second time for roughly 6 to 12 cycles using a sample-barcoded 5' primer and a J-beta primer mix. TCRdb itself ran the 5' RACE reads through MiXCR, one entry per CDR3 protein. The sample includes about 640,000 distinct CDR3 sequences, under 65% of them seen just once. Each sample yielded at least 5.5 micrograms of PBMC total RNA. Remarks on this clonotype: Its antigen is not identified.

Findings and limits, study-wide: TCR beta diversity was tightly associated with the proportion of naive T cells. Unsorted PBMCs prevented conclusive naive versus antigen-experienced comparison. Getting older went along with TCR beta diversity per million T cells dropping roughly linearly.

The chain joins TRBV10-3 to TRBJ1-5; D unclear. Sequencing used blood. The origin of this receptor is a man aged 55-75 years in good health. In nucleotides, the CDR3 is TGTGCCATCAGGATCACCTCGGGGAGGAAGAGCAATCAGCCCCAGCATTTT. As protein: CAIRITSGRKSNQPQHF.